The rows below give T cell receptor beta chains drawn from one sample of a study of blood T cell repertoires in COVID-19. Clones were sequenced by immunoSEQ multiplex PCR, and TCRdb holds only the in-frame ones, with some missing. This table has approximately 200,000 clones, around 83% appearing once. Sequenced: peripheral blood. The receptors here all came from a woman aged 25 to 39 with active or convalescent COVID-19. The CDR3 runs from the conserved cysteine through the conserved F or W. The order of the fields is J gene, CDR3 length, V gene, CDR3 protein.

J gene: TRBJ2-5
CDR3 length: 15
V gene: TRBV5-1
CDR3 protein: CASRRLAGGAETQYF

J gene: TRBJ2-1
CDR3 length: 16
V gene: TRBV10-2
CDR3 protein: CASSGGRGSSYNEQFF

J gene: TRBJ1-2
CDR3 length: 14
V gene: TRBV3-1/TRBV3-2
CDR3 protein: CASSQPDRVQGYTF

J gene: TRBJ1-1
CDR3 length: 14
V gene: TRBV19
CDR3 protein: CASSWRDPGLEAFF

J gene: TRBJ2-7
CDR3 length: 15
V gene: TRBV2
CDR3 protein: CASSEAYGLSYEQYF

J gene: TRBJ2-7
CDR3 length: 14
V gene: TRBV3-1/TRBV3-2
CDR3 protein: CASSQDRGSYEQYF

J gene: TRBJ1-5
CDR3 length: 15
V gene: TRBV9
CDR3 protein: CASSATGASNQPQHF

J gene: TRBJ1-6
CDR3 length: 12
V gene: TRBV2
CDR3 protein: CASSVGNSPLHF

J gene: TRBJ1-1
CDR3 length: 12
V gene: TRBV27
CDR3 protein: CASSDRDTEAFF

J gene: TRBJ1-2
CDR3 length: 15
V gene: TRBV7-8
CDR3 protein: CASSLQGIPNYGYTF

J gene: TRBJ2-1
CDR3 length: 16
V gene: TRBV13
CDR3 protein: CASSPKGVAGAHEQFF

J gene: TRBJ2-1
CDR3 length: 12
V gene: TRBV4-1
CDR3 protein: CASSNRSNEQFF

J gene: TRBJ2-1
CDR3 length: 15
V gene: TRBV6-5
CDR3 protein: CASSYGGGGAGEQFF

J gene: TRBJ2-2
CDR3 length: 14
V gene: TRBV9
CDR3 protein: CASSEDPGVGELFF

J gene: TRBJ2-1
CDR3 length: 14
V gene: TRBV25-1
CDR3 protein: CASSEPGTNNEQFF

J gene: TRBJ2-2
CDR3 length: 15
V gene: TRBV7-9
CDR3 protein: CASSKGQTDTGELFF

J gene: TRBJ1-1
CDR3 length: 14
V gene: TRBV6-5
CDR3 protein: CASSYSTGYTEAFF

J gene: TRBJ1-1
CDR3 length: 13
V gene: TRBV10-3
CDR3 protein: CAIGRDSLTEAFF

J gene: TRBJ1-1
CDR3 length: 15
V gene: TRBV14
CDR3 protein: CASSHRQSLLMPAFF

J gene: TRBJ2-3
CDR3 length: 15
V gene: TRBV18
CDR3 protein: CASSPQAGYTDTQYF

J gene: TRBJ1-1
CDR3 length: 15
V gene: TRBV5-6
CDR3 protein: CASSLPVEGDTEAFF

J gene: TRBJ2-2
CDR3 length: 15
V gene: TRBV27
CDR3 protein: CAAKGLAGGRGELFF

J gene: TRBJ1-1
CDR3 length: 15
V gene: TRBV7-9
CDR3 protein: CASSFSNTFGAEAFF

J gene: TRBJ1-3
CDR3 length: 18
V gene: TRBV14
CDR3 protein: CASSHGPQGWDSGNTIYF

J gene: TRBJ2-3
CDR3 length: 15
V gene: TRBV24-1
CDR3 protein: CATSRDWGPTDTQYF

J gene: TRBJ2-7
CDR3 length: 16
V gene: TRBV7-2
CDR3 protein: CASSLGWTSTVYEQYF

J gene: TRBJ1-2
CDR3 length: 13
V gene: TRBV30
CDR3 protein: CAWSVGQGDGYTF

J gene: TRBJ1-1
CDR3 length: 14
V gene: TRBV2
CDR3 protein: CASRPRVGITEAFF

J gene: TRBJ2-7
CDR3 length: 16
V gene: TRBV6-6
CDR3 protein: CASRGPGSEKVWEQYF

J gene: TRBJ1-4
CDR3 length: 16
V gene: TRBV2
CDR3 protein: CASSSGQGAYNEKLFF

J gene: TRBJ2-1
CDR3 length: 16
V gene: TRBV27
CDR3 protein: CASSLVFGSGGNEQFF

J gene: TRBJ2-3
CDR3 length: 16
V gene: TRBV7-6
CDR3 protein: CASSTPSGASTDTQYF

J gene: TRBJ1-2
CDR3 length: 15
V gene: TRBV4-1
CDR3 protein: CASSTAGTGLYGYTF

J gene: TRBJ1-2
CDR3 length: 16
V gene: TRBV27
CDR3 protein: CASSYTREDRGRGYTF

J gene: TRBJ2-1
CDR3 length: 16
V gene: TRBV28
CDR3 protein: CASSRLTGLIFDEQFF

J gene: TRBJ2-3
CDR3 length: 13
V gene: TRBV5-1
CDR3 protein: CASSLRGTDTQYF

J gene: TRBJ1-4
CDR3 length: 16
V gene: TRBV15
CDR3 protein: CATSRHRQGNNEKLFF

J gene: TRBJ2-1
CDR3 length: 15
V gene: TRBV29-1
CDR3 protein: CSVPQVKTLYNEQFF

J gene: TRBJ1-1
CDR3 length: 14
V gene: TRBV6-5
CDR3 protein: CASVQGARVTEAFF

J gene: TRBJ1-2
CDR3 length: 14
V gene: TRBV5-1
CDR3 protein: CASSPKQVPYGYTF

J gene: TRBJ2-7
CDR3 length: 15
V gene: TRBV10-3
CDR3 protein: CAISEGPRINYEQYF

J gene: TRBJ1-5
CDR3 length: 14
V gene: TRBV7-9
CDR3 protein: CASSFTGGSQPQHF

J gene: TRBJ2-2
CDR3 length: 15
V gene: TRBV9
CDR3 protein: CASSLRQATLGELFF

J gene: TRBJ1-1
CDR3 length: 15
V gene: TRBV30
CDR3 protein: CAWELHRGHYTEAFF

J gene: TRBJ1-4
CDR3 length: 14
V gene: TRBV11-3
CDR3 protein: CASSLSRKNEKLFF

J gene: TRBJ2-7
CDR3 length: 12
V gene: TRBV20-1
CDR3 protein: CSASANSYEQYF

J gene: TRBJ1-4
CDR3 length: 16
V gene: TRBV5-1
CDR3 protein: CASSPTGRTVAEKLFF

J gene: TRBJ1-1
CDR3 length: 14
V gene: TRBV20-1
CDR3 protein: CSASFLFSDTEAFF

J gene: TRBJ2-1
CDR3 length: 15
V gene: TRBV15
CDR3 protein: CATSRGGQGGNEQFF

J gene: TRBJ2-7
CDR3 length: 14
V gene: TRBV5-1
CDR3 protein: CASSLDGGAYEQYF

J gene: TRBJ1-1
CDR3 length: 13
V gene: TRBV12-3/TRBV12-4
CDR3 protein: CASSFGGYTEAFF